This T cell receptor (beta chain) was identified during a study of beta chain features in type 1 diabetes. Study outcomes and limitations: Possibly, sequencing cDNA over-represented cells that had high TCR expression levels.

The CDR3 length is 12 residues. From germline, CDR1 is MNHEY and CDR2 SMNVEV (reference sequence). Germline trimming cut 6 bases from V and 4 bases from J; bases unmatched to any gene: 2. Expressed TCRB transcripts got sequenced, as all isolated RNA was reverse transcribed. Read counts averaged approximately 3.3 million for samples of naive, central memory and regulatory T cells. Libraries were prepared by immunoSEQ multiplex PCR; TCRdb keeps only in-frame clonotypes and omits some of them. The profile shows hundreds of thousands of clones, roughly 15% of them singletons. A sort by CD45RO/CCR7/CD25/CD127/CD95/CD27 yielded CD4+ naive, central memory, regulatory and stem cell-like memory cells. This clone was counted only a few times. The antigen is undetermined.

The TCR was taken from a man younger than 35 in good health. The material sequenced was naive CD4+ T cells from blood. This rearrangement joins TRBV27 to TRBJ1-2, with 7 bases identical to TRBD1. The CDR3 reads CASRQGPYGYTF. The DNA of the CDR3 is TGTGCCAGCAGACAGGGGCCCTATGGCTACACCTTC.